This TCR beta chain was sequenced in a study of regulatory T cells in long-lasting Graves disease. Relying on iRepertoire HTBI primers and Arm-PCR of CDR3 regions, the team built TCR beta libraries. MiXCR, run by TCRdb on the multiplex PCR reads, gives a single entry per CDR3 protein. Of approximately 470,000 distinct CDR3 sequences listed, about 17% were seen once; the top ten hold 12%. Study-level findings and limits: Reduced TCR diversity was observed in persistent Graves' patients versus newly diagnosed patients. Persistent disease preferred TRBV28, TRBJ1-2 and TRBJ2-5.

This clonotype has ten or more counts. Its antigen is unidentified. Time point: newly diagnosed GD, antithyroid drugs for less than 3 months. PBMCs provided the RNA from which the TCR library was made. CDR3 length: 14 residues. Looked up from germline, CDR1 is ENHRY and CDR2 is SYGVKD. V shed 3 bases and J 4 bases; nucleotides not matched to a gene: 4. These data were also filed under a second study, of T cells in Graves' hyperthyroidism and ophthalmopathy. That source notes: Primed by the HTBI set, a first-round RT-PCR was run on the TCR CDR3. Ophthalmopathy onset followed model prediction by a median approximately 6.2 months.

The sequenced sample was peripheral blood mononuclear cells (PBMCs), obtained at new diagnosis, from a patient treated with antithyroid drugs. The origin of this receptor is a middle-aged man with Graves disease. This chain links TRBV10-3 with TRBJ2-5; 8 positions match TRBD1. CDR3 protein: CAISDGQGGETQYF. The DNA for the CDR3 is TGTGCCATCAGTGATGGACAGGGAGGAGAGACCCAGTACTTC.